This TCR beta chain was documented in a study of cytomegalovirus exposure and HLA in healthy donors. Looked up from germline, CDR1 is SGHTA and CDR2 is FQGNSA. This CDR3 is 18 amino acids long. V dropped 0 bases and J dropped 2; count of bases not matched to a gene: 8. In its sample, this clone was seen once. Its antigen is currently unknown. Study-wide points: Previously analyzed data showed that most TCR beta V segments were productive at a frequency of about 90% or about 30%.

Researchers ran the PCR with 60 Vbeta and 13 Jbeta primers. Generated by immunoSEQ multiplex PCR, the TCRdb table keeps only in-frame clones and is missing some. The sample includes some 140,000 clones, about two thirds of them seen just once. The rearrangement links TRBV7-2 to TRBJ1-2; 11 bases are shared with TRBD1. The TCR originated in a man between 50 and 59 years old in good health and CMV-seropositive. Material for sequencing was PBMCs. In DNA form, the CDR3 reads TGTGCCAGCAGCTTAGCGGCAAATGGACAGGGGGCCAACTATGGCTACACCTTC. Amino acids: CASSLAANGQGANYGYTF.